This paragraph reports one T cell receptor (beta chain). This entry belongs to a study of blood T cell repertoires in COVID-19. Background on the study: Sites across the United States, Italy and Spain contributed samples from acute and convalescent COVID-19.

The CDR3 has 15 amino acids. Per the germline V gene, CDR1 is GTSNPN and CDR2 is SVGIG (reference sequence). The V and J ends lost 5 bases and 6 bases respectively, with 19 bases between them. The repertoire was sequenced with immunoSEQ multiplex PCR; TCRdb's copy has only in-frame clones and lacks some. Here the sample spans about 440,000 clones, approximately 90% being singletons. Seattle patients were enrolled while actively infected and followed longitudinally. The material sequenced was peripheral blood. This receptor was obtained from a woman between 45 and 60 years old with COVID-19, enrolled during active disease. This chain links TRBV30 with TRBJ2-2; TRBD2 might be the D (7 bases). CDR3 sequence (DNA): TGTGCCTGGGGGGCGGGGGCCCGGCACGCCGGGGAGCTGTTTTTT. Amino acid sequence: CAWGAGARHAGELFF.